Listed below are T cell receptor beta chains from one sample, sequenced in a study of blood T cell repertoires in COVID-19. Measured with immunoSEQ multiplex PCR; TCRdb has only the in-frame clones, and not every one. The sample has over 200,000 clones; under 90% are singletons. The source material was peripheral blood. All receptors come from an elderly woman with active or convalescent COVID-19. Both conserved end residues are trimmed from each CDR3. D genes are given only for firm matches. The size of a clone is reported for some rows only, either as once, few or many, or as a class for expanded clones.

d_call: TRBD2; cdr3_length: 14; clone_size: NA; j_call: TRBJ2-3; v_call: TRBV7-3; cdr3_aa: ASSLATSGRTDTQY
d_call: NA; cdr3_length: 13; clone_size: NA; j_call: TRBJ1-1; v_call: TRBV6-5; cdr3_aa: ASRRKAIKNTEAF
d_call: TRBD1; cdr3_length: 13; clone_size: NA; j_call: TRBJ1-2; v_call: TRBV5-1; cdr3_aa: ASSLDATGAGGYT
d_call: NA; cdr3_length: 14; clone_size: NA; j_call: TRBJ1-3; v_call: TRBV5-4; cdr3_aa: ASSREGVGSGNTIY
d_call: NA; cdr3_length: 12; clone_size: NA; j_call: TRBJ2-7; v_call: TRBV7-2; cdr3_aa: ASSSFSGAYEQY
d_call: NA; cdr3_length: 15; clone_size: NA; j_call: TRBJ1-1; v_call: TRBV5-1; cdr3_aa: ASSLSQTLAKDTEAF
d_call: TRBD1; cdr3_length: 13; clone_size: once; j_call: TRBJ2-3; v_call: TRBV5-4; cdr3_aa: ASRAPGGRTDTQY
d_call: TRBD2; cdr3_length: 14; clone_size: once; j_call: TRBJ2-7; v_call: TRBV7-2; cdr3_aa: ASSLIGLAGNYEQY
d_call: NA; cdr3_length: 12; clone_size: NA; j_call: TRBJ2-7; v_call: TRBV7-2; cdr3_aa: ASSPGGKNYEQY
d_call: NA; cdr3_length: 12; clone_size: NA; j_call: TRBJ1-1; v_call: TRBV7-9; cdr3_aa: ASSSSGKGTEAF
d_call: TRBD2; cdr3_length: 13; clone_size: NA; j_call: TRBJ2-3; v_call: TRBV7-9; cdr3_aa: SGGAGALNTDTQY
d_call: TRBD1; cdr3_length: 14; clone_size: NA; j_call: TRBJ2-2; v_call: TRBV6-1; cdr3_aa: ASSGGQGKITGELF
d_call: NA; cdr3_length: 17; clone_size: NA; j_call: TRBJ2-2; v_call: TRBV7-6; cdr3_aa: ASSLRLAGLGLIHNELF
d_call: NA; cdr3_length: 11; clone_size: NA; j_call: TRBJ1-1; v_call: TRBV12-3/TRBV12-4; cdr3_aa: ASTPQRQTEAF
d_call: NA; cdr3_length: 11; clone_size: NA; j_call: TRBJ1-2; v_call: TRBV27; cdr3_aa: ASSPTGGNGYT
d_call: NA; cdr3_length: 13; clone_size: NA; j_call: TRBJ2-7; v_call: TRBV18; cdr3_aa: ASSPLKGRGYEQY
d_call: TRBD2; cdr3_length: 11; clone_size: NA; j_call: TRBJ2-5; v_call: TRBV5-1; cdr3_aa: ASSFGGSETQY
d_call: TRBD2; cdr3_length: 16; clone_size: NA; j_call: TRBJ2-2; v_call: TRBV19; cdr3_aa: ASSIILAGAANTGELF
d_call: NA; cdr3_length: 12; clone_size: NA; j_call: TRBJ1-2; v_call: TRBV11-2; cdr3_aa: ASSLTQGPGLLS
d_call: NA; cdr3_length: 13; clone_size: NA; j_call: TRBJ2-1; v_call: TRBV7-3; cdr3_aa: ASSLNYRGGNEQF
d_call: NA; cdr3_length: 12; clone_size: once; j_call: TRBJ2-5; v_call: TRBV5-1; cdr3_aa: ASSLMAPRETQY
d_call: NA; cdr3_length: 14; clone_size: few; j_call: TRBJ2-5; v_call: TRBV5-8; cdr3_aa: ASSLGLGAIQETQY
d_call: TRBD1; cdr3_length: 14; clone_size: NA; j_call: TRBJ1-2; v_call: TRBV7-2; cdr3_aa: ASTPWTGDRGYGYT
d_call: NA; cdr3_length: 12; clone_size: NA; j_call: TRBJ1-1; v_call: TRBV9; cdr3_aa: ASSVLWQSSEAF
d_call: TRBD1; cdr3_length: 15; clone_size: once; j_call: TRBJ1-2; v_call: TRBV10-2; cdr3_aa: ASTLKGTAPDPYGYT
d_call: NA; cdr3_length: 11; clone_size: NA; j_call: TRBJ2-5; v_call: TRBV5-3; cdr3_aa: ARSPATRETQY
d_call: TRBD1; cdr3_length: 11; clone_size: NA; j_call: TRBJ1-1; v_call: TRBV6-5; cdr3_aa: ASSPTGGVEAF
d_call: NA; cdr3_length: 13; clone_size: NA; j_call: TRBJ1-1; v_call: TRBV4-3; cdr3_aa: ASSQDLGQWTEAF
d_call: TRBD1; cdr3_length: 12; clone_size: NA; j_call: TRBJ2-1; v_call: TRBV19; cdr3_aa: ASNTGDSYNEQF
d_call: NA; cdr3_length: 12; clone_size: once; j_call: TRBJ2-2; v_call: TRBV14; cdr3_aa: ASSRVANTGELF
d_call: TRBD1; cdr3_length: 12; clone_size: NA; j_call: TRBJ2-3; v_call: TRBV6-2/TRBV6-3; cdr3_aa: ASSLGQGTDTQY
d_call: NA; cdr3_length: 10; clone_size: few; j_call: TRBJ2-7; v_call: TRBV7-2; cdr3_aa: ASSSQGNEQY
d_call: TRBD2; cdr3_length: 15; clone_size: NA; j_call: TRBJ2-2; v_call: TRBV27; cdr3_aa: ASSSLAGGPDTGELF
d_call: NA; cdr3_length: 13; clone_size: few; j_call: TRBJ2-1; v_call: TRBV2; cdr3_aa: ASSEASQPYNEQF
d_call: NA; cdr3_length: 12; clone_size: NA; j_call: TRBJ1-1; v_call: TRBV5-6; cdr3_aa: ASSPLGAFVEAF
d_call: NA; cdr3_length: 11; clone_size: NA; j_call: TRBJ2-5; v_call: TRBV10-2; cdr3_aa: ASSESPDSNQY
d_call: TRBD2; cdr3_length: 13; clone_size: NA; j_call: TRBJ2-2; v_call: TRBV7-8; cdr3_aa: ASNLLAGATGELF
d_call: TRBD1; cdr3_length: 11; clone_size: NA; j_call: TRBJ1-1; v_call: TRBV6-2/TRBV6-3; cdr3_aa: ASSYGTGLKAF
d_call: NA; cdr3_length: 13; clone_size: NA; j_call: TRBJ2-1; v_call: TRBV19; cdr3_aa: ASSIIGTQQGEQF
d_call: NA; cdr3_length: 13; clone_size: NA; j_call: TRBJ2-7; v_call: TRBV11-3; cdr3_aa: ASSLRGTHSYEQY
d_call: NA; cdr3_length: 13; clone_size: few; j_call: TRBJ1-3; v_call: TRBV19; cdr3_aa: ASSIRTVSGNTIY
d_call: TRBD1; cdr3_length: 14; clone_size: NA; j_call: TRBJ1-2; v_call: TRBV10-3; cdr3_aa: AISEFVGVQGEGYT
d_call: NA; cdr3_length: 17; clone_size: NA; j_call: TRBJ1-3; v_call: TRBV5-8; cdr3_aa: ASSLSLSSGGSTGNTIY
d_call: NA; cdr3_length: 13; clone_size: NA; j_call: TRBJ2-3; v_call: TRBV3-1/TRBV3-2; cdr3_aa: ASSQSSVSSDTQY
d_call: TRBD2; cdr3_length: 11; clone_size: NA; j_call: TRBJ2-7; v_call: TRBV3-1/TRBV3-2; cdr3_aa: ASSPGTSREQY
d_call: TRBD1; cdr3_length: 15; clone_size: NA; j_call: TRBJ2-2; v_call: TRBV9; cdr3_aa: ASSVQTGTVNTGELF
d_call: TRBD1; cdr3_length: 12; clone_size: once; j_call: TRBJ1-1; v_call: TRBV4-2; cdr3_aa: ASSHPQGGTEAF
d_call: NA; cdr3_length: 14; clone_size: NA; j_call: TRBJ1-3; v_call: TRBV19; cdr3_aa: ASSMIRKRAGNTIY
d_call: NA; cdr3_length: 13; clone_size: NA; j_call: TRBJ2-4; v_call: TRBV6-5; cdr3_aa: ASSDAGLAKNIQY
d_call: TRBD1; cdr3_length: 10; clone_size: NA; j_call: TRBJ2-7; v_call: TRBV29-1; cdr3_aa: SVVRGPGEQY
d_call: NA; cdr3_length: 15; clone_size: NA; j_call: TRBJ1-5; v_call: TRBV18; cdr3_aa: ASSPAQPWASNQPQH
d_call: NA; cdr3_length: 7; clone_size: NA; j_call: TRBJ2-5; v_call: TRBV3-1/TRBV3-2; cdr3_aa: RGKETQY
d_call: TRBD1; cdr3_length: 11; clone_size: NA; j_call: TRBJ2-7; v_call: TRBV5-1; cdr3_aa: ASSPLTGTEQY
d_call: TRBD1; cdr3_length: 16; clone_size: NA; j_call: TRBJ1-1; v_call: TRBV5-1; cdr3_aa: ASSQIPGQGALSTEAF